The following is a TCR beta chain sequence with its context. This sample is drawn from a study of blood T cell repertoires in COVID-19. Study details: T cells, B-cell-depleted T cells, or PBMCs provided the cDNA or gDNA that served as material.

Recruits, aged about 18 to 100 years, lived in approximately 26 US areas. For recovered donors of Cohort 3, there were two negative PCRs, clearance, or symptom resolution. V lost 0 bases, J lost 8 bases, and 10 bases lay in between. The V gene's germline CDR1 is KGHSH and CDR2 LQKENI. The CDR3 is made up of 14 amino acids. Authors' data handling: It was from reference gene primer amplification that nucleated cell counts were estimated. TCRdb's table, derived via immunoSEQ multiplex PCR, lists solely in-frame clones and lacks some. The V and J calls and clone size come from that table; D and trimming were worked out from the DNA. The data show some 490,000 clones, about 88% seen once.

The sample taken for sequencing was PBMCs or T cells enriched from blood (not recorded which). This receptor was taken from a woman aged 55-70 years who had recovered from COVID-19. V usage is TRBV18 and J usage is TRBJ1-4, with unresolved D. This CDR3 is CASSPPGRVEKLFF. CDR3 coding DNA: TGTGCCAGCTCACCACCTGGGCGCGTCGAAAAACTGTTTTTT.